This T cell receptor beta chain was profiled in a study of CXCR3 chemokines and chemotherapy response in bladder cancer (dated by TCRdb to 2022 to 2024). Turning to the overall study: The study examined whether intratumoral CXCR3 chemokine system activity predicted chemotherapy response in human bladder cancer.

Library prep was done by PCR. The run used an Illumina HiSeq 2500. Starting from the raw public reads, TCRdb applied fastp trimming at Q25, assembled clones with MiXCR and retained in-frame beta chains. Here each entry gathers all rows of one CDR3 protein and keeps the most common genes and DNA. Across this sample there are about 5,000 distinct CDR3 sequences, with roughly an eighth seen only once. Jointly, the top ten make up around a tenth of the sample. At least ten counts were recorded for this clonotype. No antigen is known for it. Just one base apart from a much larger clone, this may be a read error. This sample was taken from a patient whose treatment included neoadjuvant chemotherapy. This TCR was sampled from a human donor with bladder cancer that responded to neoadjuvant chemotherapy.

CDR3 loop: CASSMGRSKQFF. Read as DNA, the sequence is TGTGCCAGTAGTATGGGGAGAAGTAAGCAGTTCTTC. The V and J segments used are TRBV19 and TRBJ2-1; the D region possibly corresponds to TRBD2 (5 bases align). The CDR3 has 12 amino acids, counting the end cysteine and phenylalanine. Kept here is only the CDR3 DNA, which spans 36 bases and is read in frame from base 1. V is reduced by 3 bases and J by 11 bases, leaving a spacing of 11 bases between them. From a lookup of the germline V gene (reference sequence), CDR1 and CDR2 are LNHDA and SQIVND. Extended through the reference TRBV19 and TRBJ2-1 proteins, this CDR3 yields the full variable domain: DGGITQSPKYLFRKEGQNVTLSCEQNLNHDAMYWYRQDPGQGLRLIYYSQIVNDFQKGDIAEGYSVSREKKESFPLTVTSAQKNPTAFYLCASSMGRSKQFFGPGTRLTVL.